This T cell receptor (beta chain) stems from a study of cytomegalovirus exposure and HLA in healthy donors. This clone was seen a few times. What it binds is not known. Primers: 60 Vbeta forward and 13 Jbeta reverse. TCRdb keeps only in-frame clones here, not all; method: immunoSEQ multiplex PCR. In the table there are tens of thousands of clones, approximately 64% of which are singletons. CDR1 and CDR2 from the germline V gene are LGHNA and YNFKEQ. Trimming shortened V by 0 bases and J by 4 bases, and 15 bases separated the two germline ends. The CDR3 has 17 residues. Study-wide results and limits: For TCR beta chains, V- and J-gene trimming was later linked to a missense DCLRE1C variant. Earlier analysis looked at TCR beta V segments, and most were productive about 87% or about 30% of the time. A few chains tied to CMV proved CMV antigen-specific in vitro.

The sequencing input was PBMCs. J is TRBJ2-2 and V is TRBV4-2, with D possibly being TRBD1 (5 bases). The source of this sequence is a woman aged 45 to 65 in good health and CMV-seropositive. In DNA form, the CDR3 reads TGTGCCAGCAGCCAAGATCGAGAAGGGGTTGGCACCGGGGAGCTGTTTTTT. Amino acid sequence: CASSQDREGVGTGELFF.